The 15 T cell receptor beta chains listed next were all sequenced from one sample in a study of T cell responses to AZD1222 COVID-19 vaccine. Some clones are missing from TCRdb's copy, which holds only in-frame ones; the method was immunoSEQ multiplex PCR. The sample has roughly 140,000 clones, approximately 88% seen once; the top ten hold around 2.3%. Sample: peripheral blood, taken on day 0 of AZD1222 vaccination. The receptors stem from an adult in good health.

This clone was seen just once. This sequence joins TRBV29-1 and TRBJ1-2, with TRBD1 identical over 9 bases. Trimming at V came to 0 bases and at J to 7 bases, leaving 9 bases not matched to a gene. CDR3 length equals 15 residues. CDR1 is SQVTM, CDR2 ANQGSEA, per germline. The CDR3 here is CSVEDATGGSSGYTF. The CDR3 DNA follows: TGCAGCGTTGAAGATGCGACAGGGGGAAGCTCTGGCTACACCTTC.

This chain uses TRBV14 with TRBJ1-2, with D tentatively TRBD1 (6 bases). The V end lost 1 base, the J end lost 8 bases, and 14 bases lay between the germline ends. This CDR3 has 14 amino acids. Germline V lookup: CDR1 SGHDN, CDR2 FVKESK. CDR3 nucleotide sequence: TGTGCCAGCAGCCAAGCAGGGGTATTCTGGGGCTACACCTTC. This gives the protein CASSQAGVFWGYTF. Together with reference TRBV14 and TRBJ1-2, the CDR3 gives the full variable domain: EAGVTQFPSHSVIEKGQTVTLRCDPISGHDNLYWYRRVMGKEIKFLLHFVKESKQDESGMPNNRFLAERTGGTYSTLKVQPAELEDSGVYFCASSQAGVFWGYTFGSGTRLTVV.

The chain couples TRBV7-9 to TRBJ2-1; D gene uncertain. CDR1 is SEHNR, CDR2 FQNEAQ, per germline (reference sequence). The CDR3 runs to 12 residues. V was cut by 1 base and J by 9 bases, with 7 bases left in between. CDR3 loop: CASSLEGSEQFF. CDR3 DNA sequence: TGTGCCAGCAGCTTAGAAGGAAGTGAGCAGTTCTTC. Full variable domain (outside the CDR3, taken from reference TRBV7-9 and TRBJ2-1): DTGVSQNPRHKITKRGQNVTFRCDPISEHNRLYWYRQTLGQGPEFLTYFQNEAQLEKSRLLSDRFSAERPKGSFSTLEIQRTEQGDSAMYLCASSLEGSEQFFGPGTRLTVL.

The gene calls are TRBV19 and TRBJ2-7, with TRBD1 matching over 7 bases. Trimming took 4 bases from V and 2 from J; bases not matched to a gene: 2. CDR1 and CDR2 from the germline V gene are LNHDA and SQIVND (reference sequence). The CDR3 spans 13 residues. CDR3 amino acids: CASSSTGAYEQYF. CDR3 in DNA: TGTGCCAGTAGTAGTACAGGGGCCTACGAGCAGTACTTC.

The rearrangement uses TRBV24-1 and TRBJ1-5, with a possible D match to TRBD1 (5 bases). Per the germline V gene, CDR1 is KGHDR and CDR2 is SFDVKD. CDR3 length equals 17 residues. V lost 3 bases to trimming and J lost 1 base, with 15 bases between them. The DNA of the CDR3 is TGTGCCACCAGTGATCCCGCTAATTCAGGGAGCAATCAGCCCCAGCATTTT. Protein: CATSDPANSGSNQPQHF.

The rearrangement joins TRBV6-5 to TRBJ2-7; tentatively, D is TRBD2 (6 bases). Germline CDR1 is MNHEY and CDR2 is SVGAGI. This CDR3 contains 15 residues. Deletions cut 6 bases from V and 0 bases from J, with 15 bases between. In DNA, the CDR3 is TGTGCCAGCAGGCTCCTCGGGAGACCCTCCTACGAGCAGTACTTC. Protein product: CASRLLGRPSYEQYF.

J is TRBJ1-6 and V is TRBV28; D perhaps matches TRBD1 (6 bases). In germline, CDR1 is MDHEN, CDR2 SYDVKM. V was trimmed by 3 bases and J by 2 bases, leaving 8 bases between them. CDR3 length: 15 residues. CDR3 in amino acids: CASSFEGAYNSPLHF. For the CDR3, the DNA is TGTGCCAGCAGTTTTGAGGGGGCCTATAATTCACCCCTCCACTTT.

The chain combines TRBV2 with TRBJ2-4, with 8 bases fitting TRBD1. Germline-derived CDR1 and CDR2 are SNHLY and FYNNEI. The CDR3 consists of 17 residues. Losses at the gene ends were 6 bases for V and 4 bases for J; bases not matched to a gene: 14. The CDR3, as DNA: TGTGCCAGCAGCCTACAACCCTCAACAGGGGGAAAAAACATTCAGTACTTC. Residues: CASSLQPSTGGKNIQYF.

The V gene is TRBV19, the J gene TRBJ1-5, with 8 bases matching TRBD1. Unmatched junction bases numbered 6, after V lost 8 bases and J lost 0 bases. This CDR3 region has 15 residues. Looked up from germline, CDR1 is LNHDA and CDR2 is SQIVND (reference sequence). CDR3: CASHTGGLSNQPQHF. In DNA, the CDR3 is TGTGCCAGTCACACAGGGGGTCTTAGCAATCAGCCCCAGCATTTT.

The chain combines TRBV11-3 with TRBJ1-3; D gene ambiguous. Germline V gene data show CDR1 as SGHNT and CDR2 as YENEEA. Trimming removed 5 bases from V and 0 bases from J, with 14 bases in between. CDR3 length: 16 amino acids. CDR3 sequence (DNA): TGTGCCAGCAGCCCCACGACCGGGGTCTCTGGAAACACCATATATTTT. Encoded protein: CASSPTTGVSGNTIYF.

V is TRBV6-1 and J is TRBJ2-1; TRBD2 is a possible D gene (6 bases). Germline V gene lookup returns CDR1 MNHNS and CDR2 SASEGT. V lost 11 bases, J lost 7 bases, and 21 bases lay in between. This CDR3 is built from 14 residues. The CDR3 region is CAGSEGPGRNEQFF. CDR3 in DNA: TGTGCCGGCTCGGAGGGGCCAGGGAGGAATGAGCAGTTCTTC.

The chain's CDR3 is CASSLQGLGNQPQHF. In DNA, the CDR3 is TGTGCCAGCAGTCTACAGGGGTTAGGCAATCAGCCCCAGCATTTT. The J gene is TRBJ1-5, the V gene TRBV27; 7 bases match TRBD1. The junction had 6 bases not matched to a gene; V was cut back by 5 bases and J by 2 bases. The CDR3 is 15 amino acids. Per the germline V gene, CDR1 is MNHEY and CDR2 is SMNVEV (reference sequence).

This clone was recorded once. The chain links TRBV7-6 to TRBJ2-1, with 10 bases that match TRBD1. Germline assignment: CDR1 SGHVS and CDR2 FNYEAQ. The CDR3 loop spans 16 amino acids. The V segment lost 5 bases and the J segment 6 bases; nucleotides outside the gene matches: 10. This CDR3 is CASSNPRQGAGNEQFF. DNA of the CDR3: TGTGCCAGCAGCAACCCGCGACAGGGGGCAGGCAATGAGCAGTTCTTC.

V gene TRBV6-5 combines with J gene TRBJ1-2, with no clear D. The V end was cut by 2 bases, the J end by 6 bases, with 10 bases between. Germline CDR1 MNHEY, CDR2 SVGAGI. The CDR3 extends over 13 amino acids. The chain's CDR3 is CASSYEGVDGYTF. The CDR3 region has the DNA TGTGCCAGCAGTTACGAGGGTGTAGATGGCTACACCTTC.

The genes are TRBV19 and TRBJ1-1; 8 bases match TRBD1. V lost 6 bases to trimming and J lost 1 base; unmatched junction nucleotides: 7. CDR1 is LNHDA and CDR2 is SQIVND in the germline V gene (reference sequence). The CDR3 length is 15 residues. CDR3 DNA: TGTGCCAGTAGGCTCAGGACAGGGCGGAACACTGAAGCTTTCTTT. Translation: CASRLRTGRNTEAFF.